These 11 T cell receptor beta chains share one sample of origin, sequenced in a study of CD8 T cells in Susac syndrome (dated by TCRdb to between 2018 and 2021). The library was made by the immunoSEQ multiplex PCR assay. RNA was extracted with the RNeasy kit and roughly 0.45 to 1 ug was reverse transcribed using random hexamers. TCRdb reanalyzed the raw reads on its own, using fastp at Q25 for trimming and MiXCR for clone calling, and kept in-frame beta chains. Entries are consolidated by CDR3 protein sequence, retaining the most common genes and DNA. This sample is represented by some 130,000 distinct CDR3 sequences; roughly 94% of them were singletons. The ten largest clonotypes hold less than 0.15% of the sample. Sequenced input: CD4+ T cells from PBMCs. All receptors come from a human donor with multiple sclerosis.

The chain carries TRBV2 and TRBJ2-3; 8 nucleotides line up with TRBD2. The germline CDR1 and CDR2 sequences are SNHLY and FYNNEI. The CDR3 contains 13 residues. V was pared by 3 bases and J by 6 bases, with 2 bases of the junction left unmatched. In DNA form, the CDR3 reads TGTGCCAGCAGTGAGGGACTAGTCGATACGCAGTATTTT. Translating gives CASSEGLVDTQYF. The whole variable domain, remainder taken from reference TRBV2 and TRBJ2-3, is EPEVTQTPSHQVTQMGQEVILRCVPISNHLYFYWYRQILGQKVEFLVSFYNNEISEKSEIFDDQFSVERPDGSNFTLKIRSTKLEDSAMYFCASSEGLVDTQYFGPGTRLTVL.

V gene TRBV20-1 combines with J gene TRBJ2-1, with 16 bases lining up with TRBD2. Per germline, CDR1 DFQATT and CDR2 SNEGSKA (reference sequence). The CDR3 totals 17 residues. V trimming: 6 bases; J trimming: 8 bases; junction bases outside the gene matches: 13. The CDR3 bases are TGCAGTGCCACCGTCCCGGGACTAGCGGGGGGGACCCATGAGCAGTTCTTC. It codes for CSATVPGLAGGTHEQFF.

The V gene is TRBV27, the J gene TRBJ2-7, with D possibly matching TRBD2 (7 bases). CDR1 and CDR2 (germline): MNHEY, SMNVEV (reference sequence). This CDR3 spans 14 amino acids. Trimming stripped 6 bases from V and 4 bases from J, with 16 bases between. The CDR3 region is CASSPRGAGYEQYF. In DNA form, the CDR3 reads TGTGCCAGCAGCCCCCGGGGGGCCGGGTACGAGCAGTACTTC.

CDR3 residues: CAWSGTNTEAFF. Written as DNA, the CDR3 is TGTGCCTGGAGTGGAACTAACACTGAAGCTTTCTTT. The chain combines TRBV30 with TRBJ1-1, with D unresolved. The CDR3 is 12 residues long. Germline assignment: CDR1 GTSNPN and CDR2 SVGIG (reference sequence). V was trimmed by 1 base and J by 2 bases, leaving 5 bases between them.

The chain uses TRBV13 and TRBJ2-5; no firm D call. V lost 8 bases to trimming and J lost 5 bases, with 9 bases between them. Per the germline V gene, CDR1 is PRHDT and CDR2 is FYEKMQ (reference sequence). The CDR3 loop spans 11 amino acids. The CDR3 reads CASGFGETQYF. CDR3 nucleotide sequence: TGTGCCAGCGGGTTTGGTGAGACCCAGTACTTC.

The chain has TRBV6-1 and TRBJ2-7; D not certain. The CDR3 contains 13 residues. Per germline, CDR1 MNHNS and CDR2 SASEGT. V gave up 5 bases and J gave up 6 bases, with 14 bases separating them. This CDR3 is CASSPTPPREQYF. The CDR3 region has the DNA TGTGCCAGCAGTCCCACCCCCCCTCGCGAGCAGTACTTC.

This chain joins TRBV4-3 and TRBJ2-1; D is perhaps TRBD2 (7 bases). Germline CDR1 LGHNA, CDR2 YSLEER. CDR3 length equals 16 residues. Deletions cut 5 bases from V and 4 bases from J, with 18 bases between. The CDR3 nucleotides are TGCGCCAGCAGCTCTAATGGGGGGGCCGCTTACAATGAGCAGTTCTTC. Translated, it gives CASSSNGGAAYNEQFF.

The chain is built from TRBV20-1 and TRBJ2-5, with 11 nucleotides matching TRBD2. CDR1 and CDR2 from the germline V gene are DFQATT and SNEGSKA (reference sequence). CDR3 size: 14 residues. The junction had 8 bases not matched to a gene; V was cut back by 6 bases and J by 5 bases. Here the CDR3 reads CSAISGRAGETQYF. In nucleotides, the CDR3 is TGCAGTGCCATTAGCGGGAGGGCCGGGGAGACCCAGTACTTC.

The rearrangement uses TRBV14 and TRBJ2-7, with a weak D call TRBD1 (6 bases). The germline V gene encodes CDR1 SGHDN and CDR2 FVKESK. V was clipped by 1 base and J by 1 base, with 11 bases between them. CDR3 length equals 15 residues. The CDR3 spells CASSQGWGHSYEQYF. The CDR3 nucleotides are TGTGCCAGCAGCCAAGGATGGGGGCATTCCTACGAGCAGTACTTC.

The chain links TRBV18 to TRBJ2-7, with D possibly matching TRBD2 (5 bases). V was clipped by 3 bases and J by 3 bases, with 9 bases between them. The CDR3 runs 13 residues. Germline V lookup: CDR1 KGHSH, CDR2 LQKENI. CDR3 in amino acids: CASSPPSSYEQYF. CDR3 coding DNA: TGTGCCAGCTCACCGCCTAGCAGCTACGAGCAGTACTTC.

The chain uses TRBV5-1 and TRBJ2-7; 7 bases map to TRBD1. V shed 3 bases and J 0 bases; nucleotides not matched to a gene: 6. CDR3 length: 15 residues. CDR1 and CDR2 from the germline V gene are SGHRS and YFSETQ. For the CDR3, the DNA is TGCGCCAGCAGCTCCGGGACAGTGAGCTCCTACGAGCAGTACTTC. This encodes CASSSGTVSSYEQYF.